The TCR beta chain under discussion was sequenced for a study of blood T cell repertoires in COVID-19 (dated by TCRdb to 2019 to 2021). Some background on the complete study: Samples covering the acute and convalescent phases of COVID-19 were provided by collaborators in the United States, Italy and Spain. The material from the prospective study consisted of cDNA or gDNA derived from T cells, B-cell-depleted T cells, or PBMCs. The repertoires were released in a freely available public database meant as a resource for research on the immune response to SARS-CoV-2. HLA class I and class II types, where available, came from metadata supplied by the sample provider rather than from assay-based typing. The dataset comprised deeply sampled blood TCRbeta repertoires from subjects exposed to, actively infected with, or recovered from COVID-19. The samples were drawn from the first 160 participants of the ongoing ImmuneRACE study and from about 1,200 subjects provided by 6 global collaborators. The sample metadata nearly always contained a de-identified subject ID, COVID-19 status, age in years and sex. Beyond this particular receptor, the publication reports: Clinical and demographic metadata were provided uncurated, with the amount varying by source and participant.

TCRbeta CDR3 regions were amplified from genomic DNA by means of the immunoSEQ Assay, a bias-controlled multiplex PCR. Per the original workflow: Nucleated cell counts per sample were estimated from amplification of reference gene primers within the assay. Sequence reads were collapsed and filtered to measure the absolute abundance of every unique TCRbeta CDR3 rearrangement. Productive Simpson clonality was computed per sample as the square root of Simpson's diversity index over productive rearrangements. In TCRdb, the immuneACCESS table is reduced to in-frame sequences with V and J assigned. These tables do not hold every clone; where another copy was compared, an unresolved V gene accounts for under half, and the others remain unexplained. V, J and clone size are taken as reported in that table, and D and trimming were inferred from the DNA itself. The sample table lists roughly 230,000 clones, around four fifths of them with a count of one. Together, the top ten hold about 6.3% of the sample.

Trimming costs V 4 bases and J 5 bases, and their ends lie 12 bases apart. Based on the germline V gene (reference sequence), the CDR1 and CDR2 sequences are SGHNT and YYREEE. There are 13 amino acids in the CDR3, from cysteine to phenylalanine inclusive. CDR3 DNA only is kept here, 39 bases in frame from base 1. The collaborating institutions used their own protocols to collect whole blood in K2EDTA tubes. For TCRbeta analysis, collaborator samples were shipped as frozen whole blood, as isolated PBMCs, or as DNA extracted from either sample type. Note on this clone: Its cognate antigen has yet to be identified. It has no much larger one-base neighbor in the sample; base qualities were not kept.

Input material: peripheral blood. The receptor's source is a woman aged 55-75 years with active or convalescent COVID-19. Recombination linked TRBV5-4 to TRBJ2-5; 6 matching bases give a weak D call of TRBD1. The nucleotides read TGTGCCAGCAGCCTGGACAGAACCGAGACCCAGTACTTC. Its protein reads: CASSLDRTETQYF.